A selection of T cell receptor beta chains follows, all from one sample in a study of shared clonotypes between healthy human individuals. The data were produced by immunoSEQ multiplex PCR, yet TCRdb's version contains in-frame clones alone and is incomplete. There are approximately 2.1 million clones in the sample; over 85% occur only once, and around 0.4% lies in the top ten. Sequenced input: naive CD4+ T cells from PBMCs. These receptors originate from a young man in good health. Some clones in this sample may be carry-over from other donors' samples. CDR3s include the opening cysteine and the closing phenylalanine or tryptophan. D genes are given only for firm matches. Part of the rows lack a size; the others show once, few, many or a class for expanded clones.

clone size	D gene	J gene	V gene	CDR3 protein	CDR3 DNA
once	NA	TRBJ1-1	TRBV28	CASLQADLNTEAFF	TGTGCCAGCCTACAGGCCGATTTGAACACTGAAGCTTTCTTT
NA	TRBD1	TRBJ1-1	TRBV28	CASSRGQGNTEAFF	TGTGCCAGCAGCCGCGGACAGGGAAACACTGAAGCTTTCTTT
NA	TRBD2	TRBJ2-7	TRBV29-1	CSVRPGLVGTRHEQYF	TGCAGCGTTCGTCCGGGACTAGTAGGGACGAGACACGAGCAATACTTC
NA	TRBD1	TRBJ1-1	TRBV2	CASRGDSLTEAFF	TGTGCCAGCAGGGGGGACAGTCTCACTGAAGCTTTCTTT
NA	NA	TRBJ1-1	TRBV28	CASRISALEAFF	TGTGCCAGCAGGATTTCAGCCCTTGAAGCTTTCTTT
NA	NA	TRBJ1-3	TRBV5-1	CASTPLSGNTIYF	TGCGCCAGCACACCCCTCTCTGGAAACACCATATATTTT
NA	NA	TRBJ2-3	TRBV5-4	CASSLRAPDTQYF	TGTGCCAGCAGCTTGCGAGCGCCAGATACGCAGTATTTT
NA	NA	TRBJ2-7	TRBV7-9	CASSLAQRDEQYF	TGTGCCAGCAGCTTAGCGCAGCGGGACGAGCAGTACTTC
NA	NA	TRBJ2-1	TRBV7-9	CASSLAVSSYNEQFF	TGTGCCAGCAGCTTAGCGGTAAGCTCCTACAATGAGCAGTTCTTC
NA	NA	TRBJ2-7	TRBV5-1	CASTDAFHEQYF	TGCGCCAGCACCGACGCCTTCCACGAGCAGTACTTC
NA	TRBD1	TRBJ1-1	TRBV9	CASSPQGGQANTEAFF	TGTGCCAGCAGCCCGCAGGGGGGACAAGCGAACACTGAAGCTTTCTTT
NA	TRBD1	TRBJ2-1	TRBV7-2	CASSLARQGAKAREQFF	TGTGCCAGCAGCTTAGCACGGCAGGGGGCGAAAGCCCGTGAGCAGTTCTTC
NA	NA	TRBJ2-7	TRBV5-1	CASRRRDSYEQYF	TGCGCCAGCCGACGCAGGGATTCCTACGAGCAGTACTTC
once	TRBD2	TRBJ2-1	TRBV29-1	CSVQGTSRLEAEQFF	TGCAGCGTCCAGGGGACTAGCAGGTTGGAGGCTGAGCAGTTCTTC
NA	TRBD1	TRBJ1-4	TRBV27	CASSPRDSGHNEKLFF	TGTGCCAGCAGTCCGAGGGACAGCGGCCATAATGAAAAACTGTTTTTT
NA	NA	TRBJ2-7	TRBV11-2	CASSLESGVEQYF	TGTGCCAGCAGCTTAGAATCAGGGGTCGAGCAGTACTTC
NA	NA	TRBJ2-1	TRBV6-5	CASSYNPGSYNEQFF	TGTGCCAGCAGCTACAATCCAGGCTCCTACAATGAGCAGTTCTTC
NA	NA	TRBJ2-7	TRBV7-2	CASSSARRAEQYF	TGTGCCAGCAGCTCTGCCCGCCGGGCCGAGCAGTACTTC
NA	TRBD1	TRBJ1-4	TRBV28	CASRRGQGREKLFF	TGTGCCAGCAGGAGGGGACAGGGCAGGGAAAAACTGTTTTTT
few	TRBD2	TRBJ2-2	TRBV5-1	CASTNVAGDAGELFF	TGCGCCAGCACTAACGTCGCGGGAGACGCCGGGGAGCTGTTTTTT
NA	TRBD1	TRBJ1-3	TRBV28	CASRDRLLSGNTIYF	TGTGCCAGCAGGGACAGGTTGCTCTCTGGAAACACCATATATTTT
NA	NA	TRBJ1-4	TRBV30	CAWNGGAGEKLFF	TGTGCCTGGAATGGGGGCGCGGGTGAAAAACTGTTTTTT
NA	NA	TRBJ2-3	TRBV7-9	CASSYATDTQYF	TGTGCCAGCAGCTACGCCACAGATACGCAGTATTTT
NA	NA	TRBJ2-7	TRBV6-1	CASRQGNYEQYF	TGTGCCAGCAGGCAGGGGAACTACGAGCAGTACTTC
NA	NA	TRBJ2-4	TRBV27	CASSCLYSGIQKHWGF	TGTGCCAGCAGTTGCCTATATAGCGGAATTCAAAAACATTGGGGGTTC
NA	NA	TRBJ1-2	TRBV28	CASIKLRDTPNYGYTF	TGTGCCAGCATTAAACTCCGGGACACACCTAACTATGGCTACACCTTC
NA	TRBD1	TRBJ2-7	TRBV7-8	CASSLMRTGVSYEQYF	TGTGCCAGCAGCTTAATGAGGACAGGGGTATCCTACGAGCAGTACTTC
once	TRBD1	TRBJ1-3	TRBV4-1	CASSQSPQGASGNTIYF	TGCGCCAGCAGCCAATCCCCCCAGGGGGCTTCTGGAAACACCATATATTTT
NA	NA	TRBJ1-5	TRBV30	CAWSRTANQPQHF	TGTGCCTGGAGTAGGACGGCCAATCAGCCCCAGCATTTT
NA	TRBD2	TRBJ2-3	TRBV5-4	CASSPASGRSQGTQYF	TGTGCCAGCAGCCCAGCTAGCGGGAGATCACAGGGTACGCAGTATTTT
NA	TRBD1	TRBJ2-7	TRBV7-8	CASSLGGQPLVDF	TGTGCCAGCAGCTTAGGGGGACAGCCCCTGGTGGACTTC
once	NA	TRBJ2-2	TRBV6-6	CASSSADKNTGELFF	TGTGCCAGCAGTTCCGCTGACAAGAACACCGGGGAGCTGTTTTTT
once	TRBD1	TRBJ1-1	TRBV2	CASILATGFEAFF	TGTGCCAGCATTCTAGCGACAGGGTTTGAAGCTTTCTTT
NA	NA	TRBJ1-5	TRBV28	CASSFRPRDQPQHF	TGTGCCAGCAGTTTTCGACCAAGAGATCAGCCCCAGCATTTT
once	TRBD1	TRBJ2-7	TRBV11-2	CASSSGQVDYEQYF	TGTGCCAGCAGCTCCGGACAGGTGGACTACGAGCAGTACTTC
NA	TRBD1	TRBJ2-1	TRBV7-2	CASSLRTGDNEQFF	TGTGCCAGCAGCCTTCGGACAGGTGACAATGAGCAGTTCTTC
NA	TRBD2	TRBJ2-3	TRBV7-6	CASFTRDYTDTQYF	TGTGCCAGCTTTACTCGGGACTACACAGATACGCAGTATTTT
NA	TRBD2	TRBJ2-3	TRBV4-1	CASSQEWAGGGDTQYF	TGCGCCAGCAGCCAAGAGTGGGCGGGAGGTGGAGATACGCAGTATTTT
NA	TRBD2	TRBJ2-2	TRBV5-1	CASSTGTSGRWTGELFF	TGCGCCAGCAGCACCGGGACTAGCGGGAGGTGGACCGGGGAGCTGTTTTTT
NA	NA	TRBJ2-1	TRBV7-2	CASSLGRAGVGYEQFF	TGTGCCAGCAGCTTAGGTCGGGCAGGGGTAGGGTATGAGCAGTTCTTC
few	NA	TRBJ1-4	TRBV15	CATSRDGRWGKLFF	TGTGCCACCAGCAGAGATGGACGGTGGGGAAAACTGTTTTTT
NA	NA	TRBJ2-4	TRBV28	CASSFGGVKNIQYF	TGTGCCAGCAGTTTTGGGGGAGTCAAAAACATTCAGTACTTC
NA	NA	TRBJ1-5	TRBV10-2	CASRMGGGDQPQHF	TGCGCCAGCAGGATGGGTGGGGGAGATCAGCCCCAGCATTTT
NA	TRBD1	TRBJ1-2	TRBV19	CASSMGAVGTGDPNYGYTF	TGTGCCAGTAGTATGGGAGCGGTGGGGACAGGGGATCCAAACTATGGCTACACCTTC
NA	NA	TRBJ1-1	TRBV5-4	CASSRPFRDGEAFF	TGTGCCAGCAGCCGCCCGTTCCGGGACGGTGAAGCTTTCTTT
NA	NA	TRBJ1-4	TRBV9	CASSVDSLTQGEKLFF	TGTGCCAGCAGCGTAGATTCGCTGACTCAGGGTGAAAAACTGTTTTTT
once	NA	TRBJ2-3	TRBV7-2	CASSASRTDTQYF	TGTGCCAGCAGCGCCTCGAGGACAGATACGCAGTATTTT
NA	NA	TRBJ1-1	TRBV2	CASSATPGAAEAFF	TGTGCCAGCAGTGCGACACCAGGAGCCGCTGAAGCTTTCTTT
NA	NA	TRBJ2-7	TRBV18	CASSPLQVGAYEQYF	TGTGCCAGCTCACCCTTACAAGTCGGGGCCTACGAGCAGTACTTC
NA	NA	TRBJ1-2	TRBV18	CASSPGQTYGYTF	TGTGCCAGCTCACCCGGACAGACCTATGGCTACACCTTC
NA	NA	TRBJ2-5	TRBV7-2	CASSSGTPLETGTQYF	TGTGCCAGCAGCTCCGGGACACCTCTCGAGACTGGGACCCAGTACTTC
NA	NA	TRBJ2-7	TRBV7-2	CASSLARSGSSYF	TGTGCCAGCAGCTTAGCACGGTCGGGGTCTAGCTACTTC
NA	TRBD1	TRBJ2-1	TRBV6-5	CASSYRGDYNEQFF	TGTGCCAGCAGCTACAGGGGGGACTACAATGAGCAGTTCTTC